One and the same sample provided the 26 T cell receptor beta chains below, sequenced in a study of control samples from healthy donors and cancer patients. The table came from immunoSEQ multiplex PCR; TCRdb's copy has only in-frame clones and leaves some out. The profile shows about 150,000 clones, 93% of them singletons. Material: blood. The receptors were sampled from a man in his fifties in good health.

The V and J genes are TRBV28 and TRBJ1-1, with 7 positions matching TRBD1. The V segment lost 6 bases and the J segment 11 bases; nucleotides outside the gene matches: 12. Germline V gene lookup returns CDR1 MDHEN and CDR2 SYDVKM. The CDR3 has 13 residues. The CDR3: CASSGQVGSWAFF. Here the CDR3 DNA reads TGTGCCAGCAGCGGACAGGTTGGCTCCTGGGCTTTCTTT.

This chain uses TRBV2 with TRBJ1-2, with D uncertain. Germline loops: CDR1 SNHLY, CDR2 FYNNEI. The ends were cut back, 1 base at V and 3 bases at J, with 0 bases in the middle. The CDR3 loop spans 11 amino acids. The chain's CDR3 is CASSEDYGYTF. CDR3 bases: TGTGCCAGCAGTGAAGACTATGGCTACACCTTC.

J is TRBJ2-3 and V is TRBV3-1 (or the pseudogene TRBV3-2), with D unclear. The V gene lost 2 bases and the J gene lost 2 bases, with 17 bases spanning the gap. Germline V CDR1 and CDR2: LGHDT, YNNKEL (reference sequence). This CDR3 is built from 17 residues. The DNA of the CDR3 is TGTGCCAGCAGCCAATTCGGCCAGGTCAGATTCACAGATACGCAGTATTTT. Translated, it gives CASSQFGQVRFTDTQYF.

The chain joins TRBV5-1 to TRBJ2-7; 11 nucleotides align to TRBD2. The ends lost 2 bases at V and 3 bases at J; junction bases unmatched: 4. Germline V CDR1 and CDR2: SGHRS, YFSETQ. The CDR3 contains 15 residues. The CDR3 sequence is CASSFSGRALYEQYF. CDR3 DNA sequence: TGCGCCAGCAGCTTTAGCGGGAGGGCCCTCTACGAGCAGTACTTC.

The chain uses TRBV11-2 and TRBJ2-7; D not resolved. V dropped 1 base and J dropped 3 bases, with 10 bases sitting between them. CDR3 size: 14 residues. The germline V gene encodes CDR1 SGHAT and CDR2 FQNNGV. The CDR3 loop reads CASSLGSALYEQYF. The CDR3 DNA is TGTGCCAGCAGCTTAGGATCGGCACTCTACGAGCAGTACTTC.

V usage is TRBV28 and J usage is TRBJ2-7; D is perhaps TRBD2 (5 bases). The V gene lost 3 bases and the J gene lost 2 bases, with 11 bases spanning the gap. Germline CDR1 is MDHEN and CDR2 is SYDVKM. This CDR3 spans 14 amino acids. CDR3 region: CASSLVQTTYEQYF. DNA of the CDR3: TGTGCCAGCAGTTTGGTCCAGACTACCTACGAGCAGTACTTC.

V and J are TRBV5-1 and TRBJ2-1; TRBD2 agrees at 8 bases. V dropped 4 bases and J dropped 4; count of bases not matched to a gene: 7. There are 15 residues in the CDR3. CDR1 is SGHRS, CDR2 YFSETQ, per germline. CDR3 bases: TGCGCCAGCAGCCCAATGACTAGCGAATACAATGAGCAGTTCTTC. It yields the protein CASSPMTSEYNEQFF.

This clone was recorded once. The J gene is TRBJ1-1, the V gene TRBV7-9, with D maybe TRBD1 (5 bases). V was cut by 5 bases and J by 1 base, with 8 bases left in between. Germline loops: CDR1 SEHNR, CDR2 FQNEAQ (reference sequence). The CDR3 sequence is 13 residues long. The CDR3 sequence is CASSLGQNTEAFF. The CDR3 DNA is TGTGCCAGCAGCCTCGGACAGAACACTGAAGCTTTCTTT.

The sample holds one count of this clone. The rearrangement joins TRBV3-1 (or the pseudogene TRBV3-2) to TRBJ2-7; D unresolved. This CDR3 has 14 residues. Trimming took off 1 base at V and 2 bases at J, with 9 bases between the two ends. The germline CDR1 and CDR2 sequences are LGHDT and YNNKEL (reference sequence). CDR3 coding DNA: TGTGCCAGCAGCCAAGCGAGTGGGGCCTACGAGCAGTACTTC. Translating it yields CASSQASGAYEQYF.

The rearrangement uses TRBV2 and TRBJ2-3; D perhaps matches TRBD2 (7 bases). Germline CDR1 reads SNHLY; CDR2 reads FYNNEI. The V end was cut by 6 bases, the J end by 6 bases, with 19 bases between. There are 15 residues in the CDR3. The CDR3 DNA reads TGTGCCAGCAGGAGGGGGGAGGGGAGAATGGATACGCAGTATTTT. It codes for CASRRGEGRMDTQYF.

The J gene is TRBJ2-3, the V gene TRBV5-1, with 8 nucleotides matching TRBD1. The junction had 8 bases not matched to a gene; V was cut back by 3 bases and J by 5 bases. The CDR3 is 15 amino acids. Germline V gene data show CDR1 as SGHRS and CDR2 as YFSETQ. CDR3 in DNA: TGCGCCAGCAGCTGGGCAAGGACAGGGTTAGATACGCAGTATTTT. Residues: CASSWARTGLDTQYF.

This rearrangement joins TRBV5-1 to TRBJ1-5; tentative D call: TRBD1 (5 bases). V was cut by 0 bases and J by 6 bases, with 13 bases left in between. The CDR3 spans 15 residues. The V gene's germline CDR1 is SGHRS and CDR2 YFSETQ. The CDR3 DNA reads TGCGCCAGCAGCTTGGGGGACCTAGGTATTCAGCCCCAGCATTTT. Its protein product is CASSLGDLGIQPQHF. The full variable domain, its missing parts supplied by reference TRBV5-1 and TRBJ1-5, is KAGVTQTPRYLIKTRGQQVTLSCSPISGHRSVSWYQQTPGQGLQFLFEYFSETQRNKGNFPGRFSGRQFSNSRSEMNVSTLELGDSALYLCASSLGDLGIQPQHFGDGTRLSIL.

The chain links TRBV21-1 to TRBJ2-5; the DNA was not used to check the table's D call, TRBD2. TRBV21-1 is noted as a pseudogene. The CDR3 is 16 amino acids. CDR3 coding DNA: TGTGCCAGCAGTTCCGGGTTAGCTACACTTTCTGAGACCCAGTACTTC. Translating gives CASSSGLATLSETQYF.

This clone was seen only once. The chain couples TRBV9 to TRBJ1-2, with D unresolved. The CDR3 is 15 residues long. Between the trimmed V and J ends, which lost 0 bases and 4 bases, there was a span of 13 bases. CDR1 and CDR2 (germline): SGDLS, YYNGEE. The CDR3 reads CASSVEPRFSYGYTF. As DNA, the CDR3 is TGTGCCAGCAGCGTAGAACCCCGGTTCAGCTATGGCTACACCTTC.

The V gene is TRBV11-3, the J gene TRBJ2-7; weak D call: TRBD2 (5 bases). This CDR3 has 14 amino acids. Trimming shortened V by 1 base and J by 6 bases, and 13 bases separated the two germline ends. Germline CDR1 and CDR2: SGHNT and YENEEA. The CDR3 bases are TGTGCCAGCAGCTTAGGAGGCGGAGGAAGCGAGCAGTACTTC. This codes for CASSLGGGGSEQYF.

The genes are TRBV28 and TRBJ1-2; tentatively, D is TRBD1 (6 bases). The CDR3 is 13 amino acids. V lost 1 base to trimming and J lost 8 bases, with 11 bases between them. Per the germline V gene, CDR1 is MDHEN and CDR2 is SYDVKM. For the CDR3, the DNA is TGTGCCAGCAGTTTATCGGGGGCTCGGGGCTACACCTTC. Its protein is CASSLSGARGYTF.

The chain employs TRBV10-2 and TRBJ1-6; tentatively, D is TRBD1 (6 bases). Germline assignment: CDR1 WSHSY and CDR2 SAAADI. The CDR3 runs to 14 residues. V was cut by 2 bases and J by 10 bases, with 12 bases left in between. The CDR3 region is CASSETGLGSPLHF. In DNA form, the CDR3 reads TGCGCCAGCAGTGAGACAGGGCTGGGATCACCCCTCCACTTT.

This clone has just a few counts. J is TRBJ2-5 and V is TRBV25-1; D possibly matches TRBD1 or TRBD2 (5 bases each). Germline V gene lookup returns CDR1 MGHDK and CDR2 SYGVNS. This CDR3 spans 14 amino acids. The V and J ends lost 1 base and 7 bases respectively, with 13 bases between them. The CDR3 is CASSESRLGGTQYF. The DNA for the CDR3 is TGTGCCAGCAGTGAATCCCGACTTGGGGGGACCCAGTACTTC.

The rearrangement links TRBV18 to TRBJ1-2, with no clear D. The germline gives CDR1 KGHSH, CDR2 LQKENI. This CDR3 is built from 13 residues. V shed 6 bases and J shed 8 bases, with 16 bases lying between them. This chain's CDR3 is CASSRTESTGYTF. The CDR3 DNA sequence: TGTGCCAGCTCGCGGACGGAAAGCACGGGCTACACCTTC.

The chain is built from TRBV9 and TRBJ2-1; TRBD1 is a possible D gene (5 bases). CDR3 length: 15 residues. V dropped 0 bases and J dropped 4 bases, with 11 bases sitting between them. Per the germline V gene, CDR1 is SGDLS and CDR2 is YYNGEE. CDR3 sequence (DNA): TGTGCCAGCAGCGTAGAGGGGCGCCGGTACAATGAGCAGTTCTTC. Its translation: CASSVEGRRYNEQFF.

The chain couples TRBV21-1 to TRBJ2-2; the table's D call of TRBD2 was not tested on the DNA. TRBV21-1 is reported as a pseudogene. CDR3 length: 16 residues. CDR3 protein: CASSQLRGQNTGELFF. The CDR3 DNA reads TGTGCCAGCAGCCAACTACGCGGGCAGAACACCGGGGAGCTGTTTTTT.

J is TRBJ2-3 and V is TRBV29-1; the match to TRBD2 covers 14 bases. Trimming removed 2 bases from V and 1 base from J; junction bases left unmatched: 2. Germline CDR1 reads SQVTM; CDR2 reads ANQGSEA. The CDR3 is 16 amino acids. The CDR3 DNA reads as TGCAGCGTTGAACTGACTAGCGGGAGGGGCACAGATACGCAGTATTTT. Residues: CSVELTSGRGTDTQYF.

CDR3 region: CASSSTGTTEAFF. The CDR3 DNA reads TGTGCCAGCAGCTCGACAGGGACCACTGAAGCTTTCTTT. The chain recombines TRBV7-3 with TRBJ1-1; 7 bases are a match to TRBD1. The ends lost 4 bases at V and 4 bases at J; junction bases unmatched: 3. CDR1 is SGHTA and CDR2 is FQGTGA in the germline V gene. This CDR3 region has 13 residues.

This chain connects TRBV7-2 to TRBJ2-7; D call uncertain. This CDR3 contains 12 residues. The V gene lost 1 base and the J gene lost 9 bases, with 10 bases spanning the gap. Germline assignment: CDR1 SGHTA and CDR2 FQGNSA. CDR3 in amino acids: CASSLEGRTQYF. In DNA form, the CDR3 reads TGTGCCAGCAGCTTAGAAGGTAGGACGCAGTACTTC.

The chain has TRBV7-6 and TRBJ2-3; the D gene is possibly TRBD1 (5 bases). Germline loops: CDR1 SGHVS, CDR2 FNYEAQ. CDR3 size: 13 residues. Trimming took off 1 base at V and 5 bases at J, with 7 bases between the two ends. The CDR3 DNA sequence: TGTGCCAGCAGCTTAGGGACAAAAGATACGCAGTATTTT. Translation gives CASSLGTKDTQYF.

The chain combines TRBV7-9 with TRBJ1-1, with TRBD1 matching 8 bases. The CDR3 spans 13 residues. Germline lookup yields CDR1 SEHNR and CDR2 FQNEAQ (reference sequence). The V and J ends lost 2 bases and 8 bases, in that order; junction bases with no gene match: 4. CDR3 DNA sequence: TGTGCCAGCAGCTTACAGGACAGGGCAGAAGCTTTCTTT. Translating it yields CASSLQDRAEAFF.